This TCR beta chain emerged from a study of radiotherapy plus CTLA-4 blockade in lung cancer. This clone was counted only a few times. Some clones are missing from TCRdb's copy, which holds only in-frame ones; the method was immunoSEQ multiplex PCR. This table has tens of thousands of clones, roughly three quarters appearing once. Trimming stripped 5 bases from V and 4 bases from J, with 26 bases between. Germline V lookup: CDR1 SEHNR, CDR2 FQNEAQ (reference sequence). The CDR3 has 18 amino acids. The chain has TRBV7-9 and TRBJ1-2, with TRBD1 as a possible D gene (6 bases). The sample consisted of peripheral blood, taken from a patient treated with radiotherapy plus ipilimumab. This clonotype originated in a human donor with non-small cell lung cancer who had a complete response to radiotherapy plus ipilimumab. The CDR3 DNA is TGTGCCAGCAGCAACAGCGGGGTGACAGGAAAACACCGCTATGGCTACACCTTC. It codes for CASSNSGVTGKHRYGYTF.